Given below is one TCR beta chain in context. Method: immunoSEQ multiplex PCR; TCRdb's copy keeps in-frame clones and lacks some. The sample shows about 250,000 clones, approximately 90% of them seen only once. The data stem from a study of blood T cell repertoires in COVID-19. The CDR3 runs to 17 residues. Germline V lookup: CDR1 LNHDA, CDR2 SQIVND (reference sequence). Unmatched junction bases numbered 10, after V lost 6 bases and J lost 2 bases. This clonotype was sampled from a woman aged 25 to 39 with acute COVID-19. Sequenced input: PBMCs or T cells enriched from blood (not recorded which). This chain connects TRBV19 to TRBJ2-1; 10 bases are shared with TRBD2. The CDR3 sequence is CASRFQAGGLTYNEQFF. In DNA form, the CDR3 reads TGTGCCAGTAGATTTCAAGCGGGAGGGTTGACCTACAATGAGCAGTTCTTC.